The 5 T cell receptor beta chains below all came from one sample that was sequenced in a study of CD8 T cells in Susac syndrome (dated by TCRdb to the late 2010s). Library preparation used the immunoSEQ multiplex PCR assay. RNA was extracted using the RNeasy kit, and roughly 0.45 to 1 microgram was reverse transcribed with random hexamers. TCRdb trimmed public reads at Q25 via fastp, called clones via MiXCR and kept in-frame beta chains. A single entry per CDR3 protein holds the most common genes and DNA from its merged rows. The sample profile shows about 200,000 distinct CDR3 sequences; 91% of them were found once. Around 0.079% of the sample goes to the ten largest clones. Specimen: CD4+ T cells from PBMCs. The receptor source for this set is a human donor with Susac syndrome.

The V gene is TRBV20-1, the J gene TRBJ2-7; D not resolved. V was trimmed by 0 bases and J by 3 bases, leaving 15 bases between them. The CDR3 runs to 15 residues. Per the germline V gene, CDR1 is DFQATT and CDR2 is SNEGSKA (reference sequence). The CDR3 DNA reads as TGCAGTGCTAGAGATCACAGTAAGGAGATCTACGAGCAGTACTTC. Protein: CSARDHSKEIYEQYF.

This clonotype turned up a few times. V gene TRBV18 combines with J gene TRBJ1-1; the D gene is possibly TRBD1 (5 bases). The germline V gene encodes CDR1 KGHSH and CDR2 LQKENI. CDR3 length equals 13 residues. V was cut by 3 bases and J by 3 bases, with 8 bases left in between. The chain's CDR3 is CASSPPGDTEAFF. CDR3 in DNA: TGTGCCAGCTCACCCCCGGGGGACACTGAAGCTTTCTTT.

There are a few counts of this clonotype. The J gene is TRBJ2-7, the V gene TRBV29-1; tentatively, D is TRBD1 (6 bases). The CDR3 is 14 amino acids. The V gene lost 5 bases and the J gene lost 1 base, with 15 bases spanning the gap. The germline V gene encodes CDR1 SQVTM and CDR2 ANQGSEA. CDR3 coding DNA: TGCAGCGTTCTGTCGGTACAGGGATCCTACGAGCAGTACTTC. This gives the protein CSVLSVQGSYEQYF.

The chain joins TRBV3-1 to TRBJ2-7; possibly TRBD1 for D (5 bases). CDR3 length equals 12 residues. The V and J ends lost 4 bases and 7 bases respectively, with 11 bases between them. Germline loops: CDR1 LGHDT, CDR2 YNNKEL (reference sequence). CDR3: CASSPANREQYF. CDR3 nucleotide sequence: TGTGCCAGCAGCCCCGCTAACAGGGAGCAGTACTTC.

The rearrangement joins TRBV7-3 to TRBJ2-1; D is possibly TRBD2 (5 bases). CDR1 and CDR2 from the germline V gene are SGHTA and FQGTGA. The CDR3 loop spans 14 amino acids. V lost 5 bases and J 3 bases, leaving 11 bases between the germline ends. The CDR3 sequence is CASSRAGNYNEQFF. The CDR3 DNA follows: TGTGCCAGCAGCCGCGCGGGTAACTACAATGAGCAGTTCTTC. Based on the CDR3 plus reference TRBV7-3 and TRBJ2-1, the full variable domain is GAGVSQTPSNKVTEKGKYVELRCDPISGHTALYWYRQSLGQGPEFLIYFQGTGAADDSGLPNDRFFAVRPEGSVSTLKIQRTERGDSAVYLCASSRAGNYNEQFFGPGTRLTVL.